This T cell receptor beta chain was documented in a study of OX40 agonist ivuxolimab in advanced cancers. As for the study in general: Of mixed ages from about 20 to 90 and averaging around 60 years, the group was roughly 83% male.

Measured with immunoSEQ multiplex PCR; TCRdb has only the in-frame clones, and not every one. The table lists about 81,000 clones, about 86% of them singletons. This CDR3 is 17 amino acids long. Deletions cut 1 base from V and 1 base from J, with 16 bases between. Germline CDR1 PRHDT, CDR2 FYEKMQ (reference sequence). In the case of this clone: Its specificity is unknown.

Regarding the study as a whole: Also showing low normalized T-cell clonal expansion were some of the nonresponders. There was clonal expansion of CD4+ and CD8+ blood T cells by week 6 at 0.1 to 3.0 mg/kg. Among T cells, CD8+ cells averaged more expanded clones than CD4+ cells.

The chain recombines TRBV13 with TRBJ2-5, with D possibly matching TRBD1 (5 bases). The clonotype originates from an adult with an advanced solid tumor such as melanoma, head and neck, liver or kidney cancer. The sequenced sample was CD4+ or CD8+ T cells sorted from blood, obtained in a trial of the OX40 agonist ivuxolimab. CDR3 sequence reads: CASSLVTSGQAQETQYF. The CDR3 region has the DNA TGTGCCAGCAGCTTAGTAACGTCAGGGCAGGCCCAAGAGACCCAGTACTTC.